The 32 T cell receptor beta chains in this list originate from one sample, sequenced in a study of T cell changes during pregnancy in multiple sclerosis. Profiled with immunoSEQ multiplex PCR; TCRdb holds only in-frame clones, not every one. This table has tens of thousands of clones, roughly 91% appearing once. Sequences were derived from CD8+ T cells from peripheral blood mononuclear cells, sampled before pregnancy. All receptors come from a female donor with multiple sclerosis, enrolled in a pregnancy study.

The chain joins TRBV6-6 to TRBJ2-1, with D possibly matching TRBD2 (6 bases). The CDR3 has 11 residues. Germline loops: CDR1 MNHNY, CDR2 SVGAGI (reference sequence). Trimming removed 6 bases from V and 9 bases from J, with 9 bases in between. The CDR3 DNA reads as TGTGCCAGCAGCCCGGGACTTGAGCAGTTCTTC. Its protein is CASSPGLEQFF.

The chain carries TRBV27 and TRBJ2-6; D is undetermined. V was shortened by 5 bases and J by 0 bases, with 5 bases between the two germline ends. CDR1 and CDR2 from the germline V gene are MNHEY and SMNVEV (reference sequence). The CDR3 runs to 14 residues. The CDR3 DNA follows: TGTGCCAGCAGTCGACTCTCTGGGGCCAACGTCCTGACTTTC. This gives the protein CASSRLSGANVLTF.

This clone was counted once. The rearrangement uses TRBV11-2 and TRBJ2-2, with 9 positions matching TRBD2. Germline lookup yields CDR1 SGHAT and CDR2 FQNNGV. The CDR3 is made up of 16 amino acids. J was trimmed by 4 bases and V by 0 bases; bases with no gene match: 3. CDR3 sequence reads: CASSLEAGGLTGELFF. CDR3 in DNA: TGTGCCAGCAGCTTAGAGGCGGGGGGGCTCACCGGGGAGCTGTTTTTT.

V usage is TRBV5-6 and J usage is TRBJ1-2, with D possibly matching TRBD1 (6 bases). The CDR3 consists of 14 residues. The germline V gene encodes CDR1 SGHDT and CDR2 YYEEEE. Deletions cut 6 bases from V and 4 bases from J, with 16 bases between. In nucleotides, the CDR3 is TGTGCCAGCAACCAACCCACAGGGAGCTATGGCTACACCTTC. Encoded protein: CASNQPTGSYGYTF.

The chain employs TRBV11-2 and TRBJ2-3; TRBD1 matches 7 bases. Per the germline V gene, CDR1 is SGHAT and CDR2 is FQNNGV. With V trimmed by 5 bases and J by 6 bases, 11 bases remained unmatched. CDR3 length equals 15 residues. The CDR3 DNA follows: TGTGCCAGCAGCCCCCAGAGGGGGCGAGGGGATACGCAGTATTTT. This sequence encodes CASSPQRGRGDTQYF.

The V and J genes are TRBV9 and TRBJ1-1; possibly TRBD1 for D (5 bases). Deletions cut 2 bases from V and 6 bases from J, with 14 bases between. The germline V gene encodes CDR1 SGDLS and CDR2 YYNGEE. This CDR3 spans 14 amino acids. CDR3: CASSVAAGGAEAFF. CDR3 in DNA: TGTGCCAGCAGCGTTGCTGCGGGAGGGGCTGAAGCTTTCTTT.

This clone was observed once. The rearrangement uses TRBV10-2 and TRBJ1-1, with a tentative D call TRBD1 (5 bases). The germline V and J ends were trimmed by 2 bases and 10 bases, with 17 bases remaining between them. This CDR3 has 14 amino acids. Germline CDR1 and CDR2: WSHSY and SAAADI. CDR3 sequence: CASSEIGGANGAFF. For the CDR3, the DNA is TGCGCCAGCAGTGAGATAGGAGGGGCCAACGGAGCTTTCTTT.

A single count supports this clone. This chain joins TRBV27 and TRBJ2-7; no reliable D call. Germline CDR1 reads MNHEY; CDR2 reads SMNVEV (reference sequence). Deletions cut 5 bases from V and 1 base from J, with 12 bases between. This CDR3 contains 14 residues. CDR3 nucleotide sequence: TGTGCCAGCAGTCCCTTCCTGGAGTCCTACGAGCAGTACTTC. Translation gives CASSPFLESYEQYF.

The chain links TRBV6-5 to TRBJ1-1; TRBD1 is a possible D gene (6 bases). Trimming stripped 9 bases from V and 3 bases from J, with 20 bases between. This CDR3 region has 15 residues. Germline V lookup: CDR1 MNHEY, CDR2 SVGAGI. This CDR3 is CASGGVREGDTEAFF. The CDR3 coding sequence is TGTGCCAGTGGGGGGGTCAGGGAGGGGGACACTGAAGCTTTCTTT.

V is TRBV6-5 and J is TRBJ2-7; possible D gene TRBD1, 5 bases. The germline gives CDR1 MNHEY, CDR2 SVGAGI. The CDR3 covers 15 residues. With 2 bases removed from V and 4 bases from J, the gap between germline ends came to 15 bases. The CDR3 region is CASSYGADNPYEQYF. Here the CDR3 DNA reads TGTGCCAGCAGTTACGGTGCGGACAATCCTTACGAGCAGTACTTC.

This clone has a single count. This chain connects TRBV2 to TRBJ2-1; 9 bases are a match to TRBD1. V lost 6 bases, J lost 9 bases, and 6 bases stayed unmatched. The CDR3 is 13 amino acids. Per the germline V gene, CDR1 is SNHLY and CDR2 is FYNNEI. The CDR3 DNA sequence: TGTGCCAGCAGGGACAGGGGATTTGGTGAGCAGTTCTTC. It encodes CASRDRGFGEQFF. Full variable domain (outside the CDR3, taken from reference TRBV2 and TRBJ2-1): EPEVTQTPSHQVTQMGQEVILRCVPISNHLYFYWYRQILGQKVEFLVSFYNNEISEKSEIFDDQFSVERPDGSNFTLKIRSTKLEDSAMYFCASRDRGFGEQFFGPGTRLTVL.

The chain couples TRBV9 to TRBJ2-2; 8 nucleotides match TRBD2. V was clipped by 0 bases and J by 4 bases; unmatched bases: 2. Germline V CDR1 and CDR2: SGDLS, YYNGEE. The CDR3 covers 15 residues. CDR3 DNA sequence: TGTGCCAGCAGCGTAGCGGGGGGGCCCACCGGGGAGCTGTTTTTT. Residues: CASSVAGGPTGELFF.

CDR3 nucleotide sequence: TGTGCCAGCTGGGACGGGGGGGGCACAGATACGCAGTATTTT. Protein sequence: CASWDGGGTDTQYF. The rearrangement joins TRBV6-1 to TRBJ2-3; 8 nucleotides agree with TRBD2. The CDR3 loop spans 14 amino acids. The V segment lost 8 bases and the J segment 1 base; nucleotides outside the gene matches: 5. The germline CDR1 and CDR2 sequences are MNHNS and SASEGT.

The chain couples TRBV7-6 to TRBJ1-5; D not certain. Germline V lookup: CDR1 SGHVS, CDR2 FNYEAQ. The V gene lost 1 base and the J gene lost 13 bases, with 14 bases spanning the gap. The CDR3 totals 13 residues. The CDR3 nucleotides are TGTGCCAGCAGCTTAGAACCTGGAGAAGGACAGCATTTT. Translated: CASSLEPGEGQHF.

The CDR3 DNA is TGTGCCAGCAGGACAAACAGGGGATTACCTAGTGGCTACACCTTC. Translation gives CASRTNRGLPSGYTF. The chain carries TRBV13 and TRBJ1-2, with TRBD1 identical over 7 bases. Germline CDR1 and CDR2: PRHDT and FYEKMQ (reference sequence). The CDR3 covers 15 residues. Losses at the gene ends were 6 bases for V and 7 bases for J; bases not matched to a gene: 14.

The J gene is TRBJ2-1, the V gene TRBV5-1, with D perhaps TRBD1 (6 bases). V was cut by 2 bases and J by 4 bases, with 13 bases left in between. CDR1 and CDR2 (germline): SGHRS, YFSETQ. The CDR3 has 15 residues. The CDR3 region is CASSFSQGIYNEQFF. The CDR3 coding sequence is TGCGCCAGCAGCTTCTCACAGGGTATATACAATGAGCAGTTCTTC.

The CDR3 nucleotides read TGTGCCAGCTCCGGCGGCACCGGGGAGCTGTTTTTT. Translation gives CASSGGTGELFF. This sequence joins TRBV9 and TRBJ2-2; no firm D call. The ends were cut back, 7 bases at V and 4 bases at J, with 8 bases in the middle. Germline V gives CDR1 SGDLS, CDR2 YYNGEE. The CDR3 is 12 residues long.

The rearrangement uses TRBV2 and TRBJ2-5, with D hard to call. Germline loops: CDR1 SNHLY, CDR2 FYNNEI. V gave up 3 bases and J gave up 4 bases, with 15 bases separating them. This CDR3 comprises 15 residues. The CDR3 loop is CASSDWLVEGETQYF. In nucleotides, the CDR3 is TGTGCCAGCAGTGACTGGCTAGTGGAAGGAGAGACCCAGTACTTC.

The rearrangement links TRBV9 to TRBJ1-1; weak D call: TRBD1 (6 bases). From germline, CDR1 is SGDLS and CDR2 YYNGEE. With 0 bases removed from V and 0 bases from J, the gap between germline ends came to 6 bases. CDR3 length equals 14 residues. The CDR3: CASSVEGVNTEAFF. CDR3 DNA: TGTGCCAGCAGCGTAGAGGGGGTGAACACTGAAGCTTTCTTT.

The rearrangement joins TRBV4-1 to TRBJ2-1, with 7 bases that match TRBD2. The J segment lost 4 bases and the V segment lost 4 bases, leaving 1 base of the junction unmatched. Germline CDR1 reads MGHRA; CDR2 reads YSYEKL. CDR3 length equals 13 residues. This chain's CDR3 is CASSLGGYNEQFF. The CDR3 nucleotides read TGCGCCAGCAGCCTCGGGGGGTACAATGAGCAGTTCTTC.

CDR3 DNA: TGCAGCGTTGAATCGGGAGTGAACACTGAAGCTTTCTTT. It translates to CSVESGVNTEAFF. The chain employs TRBV29-1 and TRBJ1-1; D uncertain. CDR3 size: 13 residues. Germline V gives CDR1 SQVTM, CDR2 ANQGSEA. Between the trimmed V and J ends, which lost 2 bases and 0 bases, there was a span of 7 bases.

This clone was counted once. Here the CDR3 DNA reads TGTGCCAGTAGGGGGCTCCTTAATGAAAAACTGTTTTTT. Amino acid sequence: CASRGLLNEKLFF. This chain links TRBV27 with TRBJ1-4; 7 bases are a match to TRBD1. V lost 9 bases and J lost 4; bases outside the gene matches: 5. This CDR3 contains 13 residues. Germline CDR1 is MNHEY and CDR2 is SMNVEV (reference sequence). The entire variable domain, with the rest obtained from reference TRBV27 and TRBJ1-4, is as follows: EAQVTQNPRYLITVTGKKLTVTCSQNMNHEYMSWYRQDPGLGLRQIYYSMNVEVTDKGDVPEGYKVSRKEKRNFPLILESPSPNQTSLYFCASRGLLNEKLFFGSGTQLSVL.

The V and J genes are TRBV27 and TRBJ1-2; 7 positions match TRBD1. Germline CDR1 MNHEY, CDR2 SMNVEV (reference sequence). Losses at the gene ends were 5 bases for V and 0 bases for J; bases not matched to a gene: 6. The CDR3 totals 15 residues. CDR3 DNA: TGTGCCAGCAGTAGGGACAGTCAGCCTAACTATGGCTACACCTTC. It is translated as CASSRDSQPNYGYTF.

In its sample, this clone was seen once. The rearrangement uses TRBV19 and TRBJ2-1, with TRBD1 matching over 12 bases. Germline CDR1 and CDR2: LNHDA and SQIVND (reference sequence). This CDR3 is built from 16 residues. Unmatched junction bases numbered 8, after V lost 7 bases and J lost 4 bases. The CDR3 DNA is TGTGCCAGTAAGGTGGGGACAGGGGGCCTTTACAATGAGCAGTTCTTC. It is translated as CASKVGTGGLYNEQFF.

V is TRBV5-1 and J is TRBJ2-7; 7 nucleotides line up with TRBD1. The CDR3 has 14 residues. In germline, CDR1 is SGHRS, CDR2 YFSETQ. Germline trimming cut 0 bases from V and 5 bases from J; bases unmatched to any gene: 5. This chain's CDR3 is CASSLGQGIHEQYF. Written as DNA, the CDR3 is TGCGCCAGCAGCTTGGGACAGGGTATCCACGAGCAGTACTTC.

The DNA of the CDR3 is TGTGCCAGTAGTATAGATCGTGAGGGAATGAACACCGGGGAGCTGTTTTTT. Translation: CASSIDREGMNTGELFF. V is TRBV19 and J is TRBJ2-2; D is possibly TRBD2 (5 bases). The CDR3 has 17 residues. V lost 0 bases, J lost 1 base, and 12 bases lay in between. CDR1 is LNHDA, CDR2 SQIVND, per germline (reference sequence). The complete variable domain, with remaining parts taken from reference TRBV19 and TRBJ2-2, reads DGGITQSPKYLFRKEGQNVTLSCEQNLNHDAMYWYRQDPGQGLRLIYYSQIVNDFQKGDIAEGYSVSREKKESFPLTVTSAQKNPTAFYLCASSIDREGMNTGELFFGEGSRLTVL.

CDR3 nucleotide sequence: TGTGCCAGCAGCTACCGGGACAGGGTAAGCAATCAGCCCCAGCATTTT. This translates into CASSYRDRVSNQPQHF. The chain links TRBV7-8 to TRBJ1-5; TRBD1 matches 9 bases. Looked up from germline, CDR1 is SGHVS and CDR2 is FQNEAQ. Germline trimming cut 4 bases from V and 1 base from J; bases unmatched to any gene: 5. The CDR3 is 16 residues long.

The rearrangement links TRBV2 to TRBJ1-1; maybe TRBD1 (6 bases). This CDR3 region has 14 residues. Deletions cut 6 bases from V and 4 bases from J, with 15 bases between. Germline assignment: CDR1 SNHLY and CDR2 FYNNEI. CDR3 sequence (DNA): TGTGCCAGCAGCGGCCCAGGGGTAAGCACTGAAGCTTTCTTT. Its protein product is CASSGPGVSTEAFF.

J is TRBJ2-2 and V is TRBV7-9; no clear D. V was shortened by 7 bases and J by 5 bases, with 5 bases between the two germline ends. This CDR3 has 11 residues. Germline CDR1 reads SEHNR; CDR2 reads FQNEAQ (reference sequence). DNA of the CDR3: TGTGCCAGCACCGTTACCGGGGAGCTGTTTTTT. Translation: CASTVTGELFF.

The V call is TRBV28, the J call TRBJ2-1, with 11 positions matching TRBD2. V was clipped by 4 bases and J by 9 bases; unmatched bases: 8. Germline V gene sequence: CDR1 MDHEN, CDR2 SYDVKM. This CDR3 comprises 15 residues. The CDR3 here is CASSSVTSGAVEQFF. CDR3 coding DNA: TGTGCCAGCAGTTCCGTGACTAGCGGGGCGGTTGAGCAGTTCTTC. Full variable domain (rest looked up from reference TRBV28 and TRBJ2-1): DVKVTQSSRYLVKRTGEKVFLECVQDMDHENMFWYRQDPGLGLRLIYFSYDVKMKEKGDIPEGYSVSREKKERFSLILESASTNQTSMYLCASSSVTSGAVEQFFGPGTRLTVL.

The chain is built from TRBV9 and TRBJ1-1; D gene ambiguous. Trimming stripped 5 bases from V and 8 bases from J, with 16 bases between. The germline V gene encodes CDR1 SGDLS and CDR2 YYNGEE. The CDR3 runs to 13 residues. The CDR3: CASRAGPREEAFF. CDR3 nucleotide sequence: TGTGCCAGCAGAGCGGGCCCCCGGGAGGAAGCTTTCTTT. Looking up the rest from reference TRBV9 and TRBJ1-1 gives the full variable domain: DSGVTQTPKHLITATGQRVTLRCSPRSGDLSVYWYQQSLDQGLQFLIQYYNGEERAKGNILERFSAQQFPDLHSELNLSSLELGDSALYFCASRAGPREEAFFGQGTRLTVV.

The CDR3, as DNA: TGTGCCAGCAGCTTGGGGGCAATGTCGCACTGGGAAGCTTTCTTT. Its translation: CASSLGAMSHWEAFF. This chain joins TRBV7-9 and TRBJ1-1, with D possibly being TRBD1 (6 bases). CDR1 and CDR2 (germline): SEHNR, FQNEAQ (reference sequence). Trimming left V 3 bases short and J 8 bases short, with 19 bases between. The CDR3 has 15 residues.